Sequencing of this T cell receptor (beta chain) was carried out in a study of blood T cells in healthy people across ages. Overall study results and limits: Fewer expanded clones and more diversity marked long-lived versus aged donors.

Each sample yielded at least 6 million isolated PBMCs. Combining a sample-barcoded 5' primer with a J-beta primer mix, a second PCR ran for roughly 7 to 12 cycles. Each cDNA molecule was tagged by a template-switch adaptor that had 12 random nucleotides. TCRdb fed the 5' RACE reads into MiXCR, producing one record per CDR3 protein. The data contain 760,000 or so distinct CDR3 sequences, 20% to 25% of them singletons. This clonotype has just a few counts. As yet, its antigen is unknown. The CDR3 end shows no conserved phenylalanine or tryptophan, and so a read error is likely. CDR1 SGHRS and CDR2 YFSETQ come from the germline V gene. CDR3 length: 15 amino acids. V lost 0 bases and J lost 0, with 6 bases in between. These data also featured in a second study, about T cells of mothers and their children. That work contributes: For cDNA synthesis, the complete extracted RNA was used (approximately 1.4 ug per 15 ul).

The genes are TRBV5-1 and TRBJ1-4, with D unresolved. Sequencing used blood. The receptor was derived from a boy between 10 and 17 years old in good health. CDR3 region: CASSLGRSTNEKLFS. In nucleotides, the CDR3 is TGCGCCAGCAGCTTGGGCAGATCAACTAATGAAAAACTGTTTTCT.